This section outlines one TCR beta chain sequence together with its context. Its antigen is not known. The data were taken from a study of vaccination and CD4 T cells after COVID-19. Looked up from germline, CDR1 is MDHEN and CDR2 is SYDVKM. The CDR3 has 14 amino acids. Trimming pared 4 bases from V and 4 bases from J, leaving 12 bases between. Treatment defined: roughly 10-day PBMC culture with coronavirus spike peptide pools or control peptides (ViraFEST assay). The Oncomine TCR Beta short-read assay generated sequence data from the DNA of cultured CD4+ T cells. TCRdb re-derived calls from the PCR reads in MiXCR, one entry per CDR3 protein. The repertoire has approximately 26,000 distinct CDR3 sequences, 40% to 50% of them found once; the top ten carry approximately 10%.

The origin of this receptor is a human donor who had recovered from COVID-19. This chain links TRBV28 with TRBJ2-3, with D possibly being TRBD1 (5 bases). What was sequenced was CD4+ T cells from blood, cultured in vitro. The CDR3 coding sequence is TGTGCCAGCAGTTCCCACCTCAGGGCAGATACGCAGTATTTT. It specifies CASSSHLRADTQYF.